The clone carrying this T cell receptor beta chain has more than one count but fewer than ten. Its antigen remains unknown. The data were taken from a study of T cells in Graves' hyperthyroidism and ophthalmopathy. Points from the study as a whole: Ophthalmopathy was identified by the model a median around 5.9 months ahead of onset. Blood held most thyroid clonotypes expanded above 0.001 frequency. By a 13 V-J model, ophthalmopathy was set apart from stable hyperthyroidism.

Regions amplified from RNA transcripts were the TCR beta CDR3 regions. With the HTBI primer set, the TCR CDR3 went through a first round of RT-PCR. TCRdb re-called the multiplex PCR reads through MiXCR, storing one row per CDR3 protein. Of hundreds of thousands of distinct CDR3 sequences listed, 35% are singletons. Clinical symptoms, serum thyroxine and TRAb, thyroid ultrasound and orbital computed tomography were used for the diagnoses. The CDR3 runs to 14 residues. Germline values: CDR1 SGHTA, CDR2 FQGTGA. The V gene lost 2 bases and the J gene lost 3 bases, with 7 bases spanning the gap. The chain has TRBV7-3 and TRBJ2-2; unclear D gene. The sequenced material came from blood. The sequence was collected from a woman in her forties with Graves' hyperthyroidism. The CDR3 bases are TGTGCCAGCAGCTTATTCGGCGACACCGGGGAGCTGTTTTTT. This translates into CASSLFGDTGELFF.